One and the same sample provided the 17 T cell receptor beta chains below, sequenced in a study of spatial heterogeneity in lung cancer. MiXCR, applied by TCRdb to the 5' RACE reads, yields one record per CDR3 protein. The sample lists more than 550 distinct CDR3 sequences, under 35% occurring once. This sample's time point: sample taken at primary tumor resection. The sample was normal lung tissue next to the tumor, taken at surgery. Receptors were obtained from a male donor with early-stage non-small cell lung cancer.

Note on this clonotype: The size of this beta chain means little, since it is a stray read in a library made for alpha chains. V is TRBV9 and J is TRBJ1-1; D uncertain. Germline lookup yields CDR1 SGDLS and CDR2 YYNGEE. Between the trimmed V and J ends, which lost 3 bases and 1 base, there was a span of 7 bases. This CDR3 region has 13 residues. CDR3 sequence reads: CASSAAENTEAFF. DNA for the CDR3: TGTGCCAGCAGCGCCGCCGAGAACACTGAAGCTTTCTTT.

In this sample, this clonotype is large. This beta chain is an off-target read within a library intended for alpha chains, so its frequency means little. The chain couples TRBV13 to TRBJ2-7; TRBD1 matches 7 bases. This CDR3 is 15 amino acids long. V lost 5 bases and J lost 2; bases outside the gene matches: 9. Germline loops: CDR1 PRHDT, CDR2 FYEKMQ (reference sequence). In DNA form, the CDR3 reads TGTGCCAGCAGCCTGGGGACAGTCGTAACCTACGAGCAGTACTTC. It specifies CASSLGTVVTYEQYF.

About this clonotype itself: For a library built for alpha chains, this beta chain is a stray read; little rests on its size. The gene calls are TRBV5-4 and TRBJ2-3; 9 nucleotides match TRBD2. J gave up 2 bases and V 1 base, and 5 bases lay outside the gene matches. Germline V gene lookup returns CDR1 SGHNT and CDR2 YYREEE (reference sequence). This CDR3 spans 16 amino acids. CDR3 residues: CASSLWLAGNTDTQYF. For the CDR3, the DNA is TGTGCCAGCAGCTTGTGGCTAGCGGGAAACACAGATACGCAGTATTTT.

Within the sample, this clonotype is large. This beta chain came through as a stray read in a library set up for alpha chains, and its size says little. The chain joins TRBV6-5 to TRBJ2-3; possibly TRBD1 or TRBD2 for D (6 bases each). V lost 1 base, J lost 6 bases, and 8 bases lay in between. The CDR3 covers 13 residues. The germline V gene has CDR1 MNHEY and CDR2 SVGAGI. Here the CDR3 DNA reads TGTGCCAGCAGTTACTTAGGGGGGGATACGCAGTATTTT. Translation: CASSYLGGDTQYF.

In the case of this clonotype: Little can be read into the size of this beta chain, an off-target read in a library designed for alpha chains. The chain is built from TRBV28 and TRBJ2-2; maybe TRBD1 (6 bases). The V end was cut by 4 bases, the J end by 7 bases, with 10 bases between. The CDR3 extends over 13 amino acids. Germline loops: CDR1 MDHEN, CDR2 SYDVKM. The CDR3 spells CASSSRGIGELFF. The CDR3 nucleotides are TGTGCCAGCAGTTCCAGGGGAATCGGGGAGCTGTTTTTT.

By proportion, this clonotype is large (0.1 to 1%). Little can be read into the size of this beta chain, an off-target read in a library designed for alpha chains. The V and J genes are TRBV6-2 or TRBV6-3 and TRBJ2-1, with 16 bases identical to TRBD2. Unmatched junction bases numbered 6, after V lost 9 bases and J lost 4 bases. Germline V gene lookup returns CDR1 MNHEY and CDR2 SVGEGT. The CDR3 is 16 amino acids. The DNA of the CDR3 is TGTGCCAGTACCGGGACTAGCGGGGGGGCTTACAATGAGCAGTTCTTC. This codes for CASTGTSGGAYNEQFF.

By share of the sample, this clonotype is large (0.1 to 1%). The size of this beta chain means little, since it is a stray read in a library made for alpha chains. The V and J genes are TRBV28 and TRBJ2-5, with a tentative D call TRBD1 (5 bases). V lost 5 bases to trimming and J lost 5 bases, with 24 bases between them. Germline assignment: CDR1 MDHEN and CDR2 SYDVKM. This CDR3 contains 17 residues. CDR3 region: CASSGPTGGQGMETQYF. CDR3 nucleotides: TGTGCCAGCAGTGGACCTACGGGCGGACAAGGGATGGAGACCCAGTACTTC. The whole variable domain, filled in from reference TRBV28 and TRBJ2-5, reads DVKVTQSSRYLVKRTGEKVFLECVQDMDHENMFWYRQDPGLGLRLIYFSYDVKMKEKGDIPEGYSVSREKKERFSLILESASTNQTSMYLCASSGPTGGQGMETQYFGPGTRLLVL.

This clonotype has only a few counts. Because this beta chain is a stray read in a library intended to capture alpha chains, its abundance should not be given much weight. The chain couples TRBV12-3 or TRBV12-4 to TRBJ2-3, with unresolved D. The V gene lost 6 bases and the J gene lost 2 bases, with 12 bases spanning the gap. This CDR3 comprises 14 residues. CDR3 nucleotide sequence: TGTGCCAGCAGGGGGATGCTGCTCACAGATACGCAGTATTTT. This translates into CASRGMLLTDTQYF.

Details on this clonotype: This beta chain turned up in a library designed for alpha chains; as an off-target read, its abundance says little. This sequence joins TRBV3-1 and TRBJ2-7; 13 bases are shared with TRBD2. This CDR3 has 16 residues. The V segment lost 6 bases and the J segment 0 bases; nucleotides outside the gene matches: 5. The germline gives CDR1 LGHDT, CDR2 YNNKEL (reference sequence). The CDR3 protein is CASSAGLAGVSYEQYF. The CDR3 DNA reads as TGTGCCAGCAGTGCAGGACTAGCGGGAGTCTCCTACGAGCAGTACTTC.

This clonotype appeared a few times. Since it is a stray read in a library aimed at alpha chains, this beta chain has a size that is not meaningful. The CDR3 here is CSAPVEAGSYEQYF. The CDR3 DNA sequence: TGCAGTGCCCCCGTCGAGGCGGGCTCCTACGAGCAGTACTTC. The chain is built from TRBV20-1 and TRBJ2-7; tentative D call: TRBD2 (5 bases). The CDR3 sequence is 14 residues long. V lost 6 bases to trimming and J lost 0 bases, with 15 bases between them. Germline assignment: CDR1 DFQATT and CDR2 SNEGSKA (reference sequence).

In regard to this clonotype: Because the library targeted alpha chains, this beta chain is an off-target read whose size means little. The gene calls are TRBV5-1 and TRBJ1-2; tentatively, D is TRBD1 (5 bases). Trimming stripped 2 bases from V and 6 bases from J, with 11 bases between. The CDR3 runs to 13 residues. The germline V gene encodes CDR1 SGHRS and CDR2 YFSETQ. This CDR3 reads CASSFSMTDGYTF. Here the CDR3 DNA reads TGCGCCAGCAGCTTCTCAATGACAGATGGCTACACCTTC. The whole variable domain, filled in from reference TRBV5-1 and TRBJ1-2, reads KAGVTQTPRYLIKTRGQQVTLSCSPISGHRSVSWYQQTPGQGLQFLFEYFSETQRNKGNFPGRFSGRQFSNSRSEMNVSTLELGDSALYLCASSFSMTDGYTFGSGTRLTVV.

With regard to this clonotype: This beta chain came through as a stray read in a library set up for alpha chains, and its size says little. The V call is TRBV20-1, the J call TRBJ2-1, with 7 bases lining up with TRBD2. The CDR3 consists of 16 residues. Per germline, CDR1 DFQATT and CDR2 SNEGSKA (reference sequence). The junction had 8 bases not matched to a gene; V was cut back by 0 bases and J by 3 bases. CDR3 protein: CSARDHIRGDYNEQFF. The CDR3 DNA reads as TGCAGTGCTAGAGATCATATCCGGGGGGACTACAATGAGCAGTTCTTC.

This clonotype ranks as large. In a library made to pick up alpha chains, this beta chain is a stray read with a size that means little. The chain combines TRBV19 with TRBJ2-2; TRBD2 might be the D (5 bases). Germline V gene sequence: CDR1 LNHDA, CDR2 SQIVND (reference sequence). The CDR3 totals 17 residues. V was cut by 2 bases and J by 0 bases, with 13 bases left in between. The CDR3 is CASSIIGAEANTGELFF. In DNA, the CDR3 is TGTGCCAGTAGTATAATCGGTGCGGAGGCGAACACCGGGGAGCTGTTTTTT.

About this clonotype itself: Since the library was made to target alpha chains, this beta chain is a stray read and its abundance is not meaningful. V and J are TRBV5-6 and TRBJ2-1, with 7 positions matching TRBD2. Unmatched junction bases numbered 9, after V lost 9 bases and J lost 9 bases. CDR3 size: 12 residues. Germline V lookup: CDR1 SGHDT, CDR2 YYEEEE. The CDR3 nucleotides read TGTGCCACTTCCGGGGGGACGGTTGAGCAGTTCTTC. Protein: CATSGGTVEQFF.

The count of this clonotype is one. The size of this beta chain means little, since it is a stray read in a library made for alpha chains. The rearrangement joins TRBV7-6 to TRBJ2-7; D is uncertain. CDR1 and CDR2 (germline): SGHVS, FNYEAQ. V lost 4 bases, J lost 4 bases, and 11 bases lay in between. There are 13 residues in the CDR3. CDR3 sequence (DNA): TGTGCCAGCAGCTCCGGACCGAATTACGAGCAGTACTTC. Translation gives CASSSGPNYEQYF.

This clonotype was seen a few times. This beta chain is a stray sequence in a library constructed for alpha chains; its clone size is not meaningful. This rearrangement joins TRBV5-6 to TRBJ2-1, with D unclear. Between the trimmed V and J ends, which lost 0 bases and 3 bases, there was a span of 13 bases. The CDR3 extends over 16 amino acids. Germline values: CDR1 SGHDT, CDR2 YYEEEE. The CDR3 DNA follows: TGTGCCAGCAGCTTGGGCGACGGACCCTTCTACAATGAGCAGTTCTTC. The encoded protein is CASSLGDGPFYNEQFF.

For this clonotype: This beta chain was picked up by a library intended for alpha chains and is off target, so its count carries little meaning. The chain links TRBV7-2 to TRBJ2-1; 12 bases agree with TRBD2. J gave up 5 bases and V 5 bases, and 7 bases lay outside the gene matches. The germline CDR1 and CDR2 sequences are SGHTA and FQGNSA. CDR3 length equals 16 residues. The CDR3 DNA reads as TGTGCCAGCAGCGACAGGACTAGCGGGGTTCACAATGAGCAGTTCTTC. Encoded protein: CASSDRTSGVHNEQFF.